This T cell receptor beta chain comes out of a study of human T cells and chemical hapten exposure. About the research overall: Weekly diphenylcyclopropenone doses were given to patients' scalps across the roughly 24-week study. Findings of the study overall: Following DPC sensitization, TCRs present above 1 in 1000 frequency showed no change.

The time point here: pre-sensitization, week 0. Treatment noted: therapeutic diphenylcyclopropenone sensitization with weekly scalp DPC. Whole blood, unfractionated, served as the material for total RNA extraction. Per germline, CDR1 SGDLS and CDR2 YYNGEE. The CDR3 has 18 amino acids. V lost 4 bases and J lost 3, with 23 bases in between. In TCRdb, the RACE reads were re-called with MiXCR into one record per CDR3 protein. This sample yields 85,000 to 100,000 distinct CDR3 sequences, of which 9.5% to 14% are seen a single time; approximately 3.4% belongs to the top ten. In this sample, this clonotype turned up many times. Its antigen is currently unknown.

This material consisted of whole blood, taken in connection with sensitization to the hapten diphenylcyclopropenone (DPC). The chain carries TRBV9 and TRBJ2-1, with D possibly being TRBD2 (6 bases). The source of this sequence is a woman in her fifties or sixties with alopecia areata. Some clones in this sample may be carry-over from other donors' samples. The CDR3 protein is CASSSTPFAGSFYNEQFF. The DNA of the CDR3 is TGTGCCAGCAGCTCCACTCCGTTTGCGGGGAGTTTCTACAATGAGCAGTTCTTC.